Sequencing of this T cell receptor (beta chain) was carried out in a study of Ad26.COV2.S vaccination and SARS-CoV-2 variants. At the level of the study: Ad26.COV2.S, an intramuscular injection, was given once or twice 56 days apart. Findings and caveats of the study: It was vaccine recipients, not placebo recipients, who had the higher spike-specific TCR breadth.

Method: immunoSEQ multiplex PCR; TCRdb's copy keeps in-frame clones and lacks some. The sample shows around 340,000 clones, around 88% of them seen only once. Specified treatment: approximately 18 received Ad26.COV2.S at low or high dose, single or two shots; about 5 received placebo; per-sample allocation not given. At day 63 after the first vaccine or placebo injection, samples were drawn. Donation came from an adult in Boston who was aged 18-55 years. This CDR3 is 13 amino acids long. Germline V gene lookup returns CDR1 SQVTM and CDR2 ANQGSEA. The ends lost 3 bases at V and 5 bases at J; junction bases unmatched: 5. On this clone itself: Its target is not known.

The chain links TRBV29-1 to TRBJ2-3, with 7 bases fitting TRBD1. This specimen was peripheral blood, taken in a trial of Ad26.COV2.S vaccine versus placebo. The receptor's source is a person aged 18 to 59 who received the Ad26.COV2.S COVID-19 vaccine or a placebo. CDR3 loop: CSVDRGFKDTQYF. The CDR3 DNA sequence: TGCAGCGTTGACAGGGGGTTCAAAGATACGCAGTATTTT.